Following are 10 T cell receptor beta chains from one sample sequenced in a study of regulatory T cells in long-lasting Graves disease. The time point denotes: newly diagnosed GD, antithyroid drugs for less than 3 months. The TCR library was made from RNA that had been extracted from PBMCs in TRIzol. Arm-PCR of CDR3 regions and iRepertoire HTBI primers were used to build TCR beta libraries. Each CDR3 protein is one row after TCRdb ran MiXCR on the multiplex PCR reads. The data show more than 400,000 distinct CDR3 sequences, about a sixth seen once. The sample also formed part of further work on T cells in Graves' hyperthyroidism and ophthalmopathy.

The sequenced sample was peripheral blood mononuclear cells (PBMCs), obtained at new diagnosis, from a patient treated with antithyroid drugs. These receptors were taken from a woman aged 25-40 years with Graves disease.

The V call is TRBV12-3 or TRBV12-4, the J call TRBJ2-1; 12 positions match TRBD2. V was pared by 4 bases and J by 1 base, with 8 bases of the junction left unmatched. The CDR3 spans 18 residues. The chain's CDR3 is CASSSIGLAGKSYNEQFF. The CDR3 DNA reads TGTGCCAGCAGTTCGATCGGACTAGCGGGAAAGTCCTACAATGAGCAGTTCTTC.

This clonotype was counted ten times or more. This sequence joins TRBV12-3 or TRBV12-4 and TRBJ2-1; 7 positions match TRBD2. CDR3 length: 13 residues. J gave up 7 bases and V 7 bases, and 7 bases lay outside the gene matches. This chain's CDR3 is CASTPPGGNEQFF. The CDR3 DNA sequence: TGTGCCAGCACCCCCCCGGGAGGAAATGAGCAGTTCTTC.

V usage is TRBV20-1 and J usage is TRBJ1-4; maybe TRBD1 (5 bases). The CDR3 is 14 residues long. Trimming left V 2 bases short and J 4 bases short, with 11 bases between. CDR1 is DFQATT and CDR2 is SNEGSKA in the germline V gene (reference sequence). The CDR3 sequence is CSARTGTGNEKLFF. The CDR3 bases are TGCAGTGCTAGAACCGGGACGGGTAATGAAAAACTGTTTTTT.

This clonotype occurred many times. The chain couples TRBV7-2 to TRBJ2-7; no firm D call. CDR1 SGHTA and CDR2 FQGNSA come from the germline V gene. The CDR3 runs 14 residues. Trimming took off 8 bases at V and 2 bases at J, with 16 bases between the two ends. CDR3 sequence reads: CASSSKTSTYEQYF. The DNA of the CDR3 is TGTGCCAGCTCCTCGAAGACCAGTACCTACGAGCAGTACTTC.

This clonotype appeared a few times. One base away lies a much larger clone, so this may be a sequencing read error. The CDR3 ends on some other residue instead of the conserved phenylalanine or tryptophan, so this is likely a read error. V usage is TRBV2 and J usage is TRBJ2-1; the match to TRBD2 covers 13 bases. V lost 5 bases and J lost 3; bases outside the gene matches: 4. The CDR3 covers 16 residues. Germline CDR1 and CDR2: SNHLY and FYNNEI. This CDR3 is CASSLTSGRSYNEQFL. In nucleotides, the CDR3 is TGTGCCAGCAGTTTGACTAGCGGGAGGAGCTACAATGAGCAGTTCCTC.

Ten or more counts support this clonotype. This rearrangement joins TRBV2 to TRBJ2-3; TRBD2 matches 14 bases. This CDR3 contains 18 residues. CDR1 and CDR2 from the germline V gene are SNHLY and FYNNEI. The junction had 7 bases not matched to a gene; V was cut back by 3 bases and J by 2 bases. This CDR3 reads CASSELGTSGSNTDTQYF. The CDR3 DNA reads TGTGCCAGCAGTGAGCTCGGGACTAGCGGGAGTAACACAGATACGCAGTATTTT. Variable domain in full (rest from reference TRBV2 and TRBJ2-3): EPEVTQTPSHQVTQMGQEVILRCVPISNHLYFYWYRQILGQKVEFLVSFYNNEISEKSEIFDDQFSVERPDGSNFTLKIRSTKLEDSAMYFCASSELGTSGSNTDTQYFGPGTRLTVL.

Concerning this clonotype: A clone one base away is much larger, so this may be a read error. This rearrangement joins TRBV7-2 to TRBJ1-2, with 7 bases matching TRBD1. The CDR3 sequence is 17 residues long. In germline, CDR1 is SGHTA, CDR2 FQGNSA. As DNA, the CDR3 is TGTGCCAGCAGACTGGGACAGCGGGAAACTCTTAACTATGGCTCCACCTTC. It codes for CASRLGQRETLNYGSTF. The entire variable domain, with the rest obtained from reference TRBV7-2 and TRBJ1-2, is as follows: GAGVSQSPSNKVTEKGKDVELRCDPISGHTALYWYRQSLGQGLEFLIYFQGNSAPDKSGLPSDRFSAERTGGSVSTLTIQRTQQEDSAVYLCASRLGQRETLNYGSTFGSGTRLTVV.

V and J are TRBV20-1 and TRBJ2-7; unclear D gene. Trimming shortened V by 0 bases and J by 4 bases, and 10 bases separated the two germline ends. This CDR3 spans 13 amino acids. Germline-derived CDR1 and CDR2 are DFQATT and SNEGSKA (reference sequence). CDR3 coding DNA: TGCAGTGCTAGAGATCCCCGCAATTACGAGCAGTACTTC. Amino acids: CSARDPRNYEQYF.

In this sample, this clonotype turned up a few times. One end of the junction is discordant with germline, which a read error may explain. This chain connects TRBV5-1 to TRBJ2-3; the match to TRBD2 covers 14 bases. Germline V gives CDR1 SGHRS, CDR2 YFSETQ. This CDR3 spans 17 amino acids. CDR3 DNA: TGCGCCAGCAGCTGGGGACTAGCGGGGGTCGGGAGAGATGCGCAGTATTTT. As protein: CASSWGLAGVGRDAQYF.

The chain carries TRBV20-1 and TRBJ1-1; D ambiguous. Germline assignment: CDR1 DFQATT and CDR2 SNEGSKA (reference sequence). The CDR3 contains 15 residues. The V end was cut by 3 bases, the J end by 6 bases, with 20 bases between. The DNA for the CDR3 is TGCAGTGCTAGTCCTTCCTCGCGGGGAGTCGCTGAAGCTTTCTTT. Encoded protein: CSASPSSRGVAEAFF.